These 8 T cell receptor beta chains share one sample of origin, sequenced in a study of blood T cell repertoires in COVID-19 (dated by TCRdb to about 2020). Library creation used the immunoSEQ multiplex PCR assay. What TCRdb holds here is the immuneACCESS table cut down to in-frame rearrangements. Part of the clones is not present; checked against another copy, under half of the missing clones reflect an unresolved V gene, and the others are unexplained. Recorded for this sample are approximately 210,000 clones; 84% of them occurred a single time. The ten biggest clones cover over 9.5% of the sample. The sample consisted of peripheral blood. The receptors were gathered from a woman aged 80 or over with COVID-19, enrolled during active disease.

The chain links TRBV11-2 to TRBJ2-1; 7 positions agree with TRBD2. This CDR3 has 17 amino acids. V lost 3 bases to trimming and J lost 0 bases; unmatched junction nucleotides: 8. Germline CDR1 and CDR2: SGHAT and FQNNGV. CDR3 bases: TGTGCCAGCAGCTTCCGAGGGCGGACTAGCTCCTACAATGAGCAGTTCTTC. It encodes CASSFRGRTSSYNEQFF.

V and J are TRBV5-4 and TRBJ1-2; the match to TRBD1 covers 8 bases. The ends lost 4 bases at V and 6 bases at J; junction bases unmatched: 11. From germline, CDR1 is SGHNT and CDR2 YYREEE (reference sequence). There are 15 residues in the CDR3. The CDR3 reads CASSTAHRGGNGYTF. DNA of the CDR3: TGTGCCAGCAGCACCGCTCACAGGGGGGGCAATGGCTACACCTTC.

The DNA for the CDR3 is TGTGCCAGCAGCTTGGCCTTACAGGGCGGAACCTATGGCTACACCTTC. It codes for CASSLALQGGTYGYTF. This rearrangement joins TRBV5-4 to TRBJ1-2, with a weak D call TRBD1 (6 bases). Germline CDR1 SGHNT, CDR2 YYREEE (reference sequence). The CDR3 consists of 16 residues. Between the trimmed V and J ends, which lost 0 bases and 4 bases, there was a span of 16 bases.

The CDR3 DNA reads TGTGCCAGCACCATACTAGGCGAGCAGTTCTTC. Its translation: CASTILGEQFF. The V gene is TRBV7-2, the J gene TRBJ2-1, with D perhaps TRBD2 (5 bases). The CDR3 runs 11 residues. The germline V and J ends were trimmed by 7 bases and 10 bases, with 11 bases remaining between them. The germline V gene encodes CDR1 SGHTA and CDR2 FQGNSA.

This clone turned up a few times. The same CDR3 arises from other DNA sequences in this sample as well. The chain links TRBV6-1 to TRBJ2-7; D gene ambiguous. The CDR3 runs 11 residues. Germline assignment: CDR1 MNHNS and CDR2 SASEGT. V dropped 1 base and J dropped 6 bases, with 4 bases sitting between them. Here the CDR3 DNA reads TGTGCCAGCAGTGAAGTGGCCGAGCAGTACTTC. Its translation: CASSEVAEQYF.

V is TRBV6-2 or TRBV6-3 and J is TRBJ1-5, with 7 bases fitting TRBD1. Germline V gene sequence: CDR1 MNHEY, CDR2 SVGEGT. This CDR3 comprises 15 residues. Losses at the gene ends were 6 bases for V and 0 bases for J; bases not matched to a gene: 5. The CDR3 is CASSSGQTSNQPQHF. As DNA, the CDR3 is TGTGCCAGCAGCTCGGGACAGACTAGCAATCAGCCCCAGCATTTT.

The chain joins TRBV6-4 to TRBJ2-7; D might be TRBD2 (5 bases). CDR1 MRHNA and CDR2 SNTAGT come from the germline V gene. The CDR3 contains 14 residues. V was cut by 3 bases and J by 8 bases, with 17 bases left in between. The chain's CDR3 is CASSEGEGEVQQYV. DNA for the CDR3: TGTGCCAGCAGTGAGGGAGAGGGCGAGGTCCAGCAGTACGTC.

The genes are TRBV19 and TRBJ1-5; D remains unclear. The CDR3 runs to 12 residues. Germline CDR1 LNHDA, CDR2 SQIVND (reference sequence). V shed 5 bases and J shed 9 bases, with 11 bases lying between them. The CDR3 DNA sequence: TGTGCCAGTAGTCCCCGGGAACTGCCCCAGCATTTT. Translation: CASSPRELPQHF.